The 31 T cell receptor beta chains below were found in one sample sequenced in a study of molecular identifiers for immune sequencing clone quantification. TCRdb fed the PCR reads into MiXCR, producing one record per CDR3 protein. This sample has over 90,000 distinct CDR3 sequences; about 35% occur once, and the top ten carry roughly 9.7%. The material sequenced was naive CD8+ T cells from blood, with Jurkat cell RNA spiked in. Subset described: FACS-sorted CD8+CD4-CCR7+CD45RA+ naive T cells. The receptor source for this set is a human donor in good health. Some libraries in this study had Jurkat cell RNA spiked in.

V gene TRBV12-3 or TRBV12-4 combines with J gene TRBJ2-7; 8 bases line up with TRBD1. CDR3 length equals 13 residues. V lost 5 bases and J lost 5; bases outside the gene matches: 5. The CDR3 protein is CASSLTGGHEQYF. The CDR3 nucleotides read TGTGCCAGCAGTCTAACAGGGGGGCACGAGCAGTACTTC.

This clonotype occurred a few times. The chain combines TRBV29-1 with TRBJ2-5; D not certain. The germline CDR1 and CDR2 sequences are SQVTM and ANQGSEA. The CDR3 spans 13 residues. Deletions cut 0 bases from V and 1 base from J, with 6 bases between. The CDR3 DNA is TGCAGCGTTGAAGATCGGTTCCAAGAGACCCAGTACTTC. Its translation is CSVEDRFQETQYF.

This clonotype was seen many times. CDR3 sequence: CASSLSPGYEQYF. As DNA, the CDR3 is TGTGCCAGCAGTTTATCGCCGGGCTACGAGCAGTACTTC. The chain carries TRBV27 and TRBJ2-7; no definite D call. CDR3 size: 13 residues. Trimming removed 0 bases from V and 3 bases from J, with 6 bases in between. Germline V gene sequence: CDR1 MNHEY, CDR2 SMNVEV (reference sequence).

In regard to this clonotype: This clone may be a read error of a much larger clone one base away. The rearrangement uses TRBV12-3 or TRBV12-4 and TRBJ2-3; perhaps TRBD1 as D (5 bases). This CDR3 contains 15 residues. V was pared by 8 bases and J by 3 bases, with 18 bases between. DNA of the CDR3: TGTGCCAGCTCCCCCACCAGGGTTGTAACAGATACGCAGTATTTT. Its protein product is CASSPTRVVTDTQYF.

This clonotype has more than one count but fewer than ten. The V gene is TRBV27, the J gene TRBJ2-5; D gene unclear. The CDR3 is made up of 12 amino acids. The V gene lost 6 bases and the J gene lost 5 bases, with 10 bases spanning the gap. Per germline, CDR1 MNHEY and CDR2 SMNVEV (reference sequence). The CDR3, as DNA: TGTGCCAGCAGGGGAATTCTGGAGACCCAGTACTTC. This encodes CASRGILETQYF.

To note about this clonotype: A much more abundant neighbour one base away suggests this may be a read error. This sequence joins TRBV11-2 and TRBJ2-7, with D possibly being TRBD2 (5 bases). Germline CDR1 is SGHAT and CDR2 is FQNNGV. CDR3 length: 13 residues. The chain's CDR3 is CASSHVRRYEPYF. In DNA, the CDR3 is TGTGCCAGCAGCCACGTAAGGAGGTACGAGCCGTACTTC.

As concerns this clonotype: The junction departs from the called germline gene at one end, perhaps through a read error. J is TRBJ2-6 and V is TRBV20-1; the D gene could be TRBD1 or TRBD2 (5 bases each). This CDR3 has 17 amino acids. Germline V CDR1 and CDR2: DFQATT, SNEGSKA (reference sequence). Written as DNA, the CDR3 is TGCAGTGCGCCGTGGCGTGGACTCCTCTCTGGGGCCAACGTCCAGACTTTC. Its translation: CSAPWRGLLSGANVQTF.

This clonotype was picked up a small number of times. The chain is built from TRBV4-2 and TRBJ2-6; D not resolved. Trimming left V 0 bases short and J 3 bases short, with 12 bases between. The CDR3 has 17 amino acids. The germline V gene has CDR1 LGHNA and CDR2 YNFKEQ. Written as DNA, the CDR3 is TGTGCCAGCAGCCAAGAAGCACAGCTCGTTGGGGCCAACGTCCTGACTTTC. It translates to CASSQEAQLVGANVLTF.

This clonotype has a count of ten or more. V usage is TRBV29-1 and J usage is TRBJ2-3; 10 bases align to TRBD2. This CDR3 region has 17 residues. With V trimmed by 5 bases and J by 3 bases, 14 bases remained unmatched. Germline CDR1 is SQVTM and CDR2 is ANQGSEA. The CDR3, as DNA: TGCAGCGTTAAGGGATATCTAGCGGGAGTTCATACAGATACGCAGTATTTT. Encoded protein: CSVKGYLAGVHTDTQYF.

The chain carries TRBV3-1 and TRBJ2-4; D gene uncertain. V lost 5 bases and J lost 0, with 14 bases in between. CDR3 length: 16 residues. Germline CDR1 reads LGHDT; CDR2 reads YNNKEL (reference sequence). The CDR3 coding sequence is TGTGCCAGCAGCGAAAGCCGAGACCTAGCCAAAAACATTCAGTACTTC. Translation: CASSESRDLAKNIQYF.

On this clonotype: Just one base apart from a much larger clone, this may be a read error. The CDR3 nucleotides are TGTGCCGGCAGTTACTCGACGCAAGAGACCCAGTACTTC. Protein: CAGSYSTQETQYF. The rearrangement joins TRBV6-5 to TRBJ2-5; D gene unclear. Per germline, CDR1 MNHEY and CDR2 SVGAGI. This CDR3 contains 13 residues.

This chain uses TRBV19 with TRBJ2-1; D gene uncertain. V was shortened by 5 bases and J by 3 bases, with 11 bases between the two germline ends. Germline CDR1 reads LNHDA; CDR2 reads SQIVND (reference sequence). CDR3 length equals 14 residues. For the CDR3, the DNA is TGTGCCAGTAGTGTTATAGGGTTCTACAATGAGCAGTTCTTC. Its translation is CASSVIGFYNEQFF.

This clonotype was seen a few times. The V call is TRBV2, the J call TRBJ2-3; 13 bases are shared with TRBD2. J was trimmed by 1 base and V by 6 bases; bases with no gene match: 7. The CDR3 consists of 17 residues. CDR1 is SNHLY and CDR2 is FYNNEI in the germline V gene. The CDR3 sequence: CASSGTSGKEGTDTQYF. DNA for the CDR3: TGTGCCAGCAGCGGGACTAGCGGGAAAGAGGGCACAGATACGCAGTATTTT.

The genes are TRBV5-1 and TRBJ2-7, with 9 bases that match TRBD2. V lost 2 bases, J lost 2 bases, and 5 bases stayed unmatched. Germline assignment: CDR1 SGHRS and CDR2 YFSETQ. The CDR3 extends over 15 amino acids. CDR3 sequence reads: CASSLEAGGAYEQYF. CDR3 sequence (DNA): TGCGCCAGCAGCTTAGAAGCGGGAGGAGCCTACGAGCAGTACTTC.

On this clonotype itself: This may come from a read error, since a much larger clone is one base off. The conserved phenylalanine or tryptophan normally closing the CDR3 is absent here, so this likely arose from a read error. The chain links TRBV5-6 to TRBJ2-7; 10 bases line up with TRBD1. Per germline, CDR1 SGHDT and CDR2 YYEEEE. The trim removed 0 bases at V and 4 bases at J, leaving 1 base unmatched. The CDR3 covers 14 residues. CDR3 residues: CASSLGQGAYEQYY. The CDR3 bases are TGTGCCAGCAGCTTGGGACAGGGGGCGTACGAGCAGTACTAC.

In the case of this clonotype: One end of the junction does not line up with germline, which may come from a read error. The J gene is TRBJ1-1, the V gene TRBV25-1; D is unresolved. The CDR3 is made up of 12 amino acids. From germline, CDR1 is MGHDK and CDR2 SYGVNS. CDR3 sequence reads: CASSPGNTVAFF. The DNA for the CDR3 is TGTGCCAGCAGTCCGGGGAACACTGTAGCTTTCTTT.

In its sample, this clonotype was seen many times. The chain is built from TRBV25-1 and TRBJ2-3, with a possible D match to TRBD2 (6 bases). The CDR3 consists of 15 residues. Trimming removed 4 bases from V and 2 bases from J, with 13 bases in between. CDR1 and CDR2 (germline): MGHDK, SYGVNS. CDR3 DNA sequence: TGTGCCAGCAGTGTTGCGGGATTCATCACAGATACGCAGTATTTT. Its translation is CASSVAGFITDTQYF.

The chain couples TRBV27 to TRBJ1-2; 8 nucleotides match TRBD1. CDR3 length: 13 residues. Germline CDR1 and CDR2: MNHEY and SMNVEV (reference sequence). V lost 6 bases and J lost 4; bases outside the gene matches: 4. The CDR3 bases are TGTGCCAGCAGGCCAGGGGGCGGCTATGGCTACACCTTC. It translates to CASRPGGGYGYTF.

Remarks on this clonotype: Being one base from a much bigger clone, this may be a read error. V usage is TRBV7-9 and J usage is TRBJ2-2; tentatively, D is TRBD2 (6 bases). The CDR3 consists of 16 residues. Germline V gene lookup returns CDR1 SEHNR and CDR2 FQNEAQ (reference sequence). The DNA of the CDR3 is TGTGCCAGCAGCCCAAGGACTACCTCGAACACCGGGGAGCTGTCTTTT. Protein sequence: CASSPRTTSNTGELSF.

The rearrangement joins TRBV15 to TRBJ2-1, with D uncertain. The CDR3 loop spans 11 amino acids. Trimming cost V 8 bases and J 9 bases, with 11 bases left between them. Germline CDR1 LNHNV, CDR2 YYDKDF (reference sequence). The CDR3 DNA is TGTGCCACCGGATATTTCGGTGAGCAGTTCTTC. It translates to CATGYFGEQFF.

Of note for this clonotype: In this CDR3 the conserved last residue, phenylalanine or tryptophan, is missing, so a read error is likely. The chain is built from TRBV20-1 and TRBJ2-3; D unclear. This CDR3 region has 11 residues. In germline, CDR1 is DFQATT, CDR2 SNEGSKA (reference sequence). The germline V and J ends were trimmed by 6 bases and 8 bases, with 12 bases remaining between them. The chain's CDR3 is CSATTAGTQYC. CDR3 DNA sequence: TGCAGTGCCACGACGGCCGGTACGCAGTATTGT.

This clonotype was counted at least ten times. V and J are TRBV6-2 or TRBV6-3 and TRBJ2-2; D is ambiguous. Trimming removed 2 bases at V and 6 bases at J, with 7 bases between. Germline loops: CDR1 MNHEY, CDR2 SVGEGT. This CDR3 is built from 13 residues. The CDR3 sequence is CASSYLFAGELFF. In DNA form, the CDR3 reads TGTGCCAGCAGTTACCTGTTTGCCGGGGAGCTGTTTTTT.

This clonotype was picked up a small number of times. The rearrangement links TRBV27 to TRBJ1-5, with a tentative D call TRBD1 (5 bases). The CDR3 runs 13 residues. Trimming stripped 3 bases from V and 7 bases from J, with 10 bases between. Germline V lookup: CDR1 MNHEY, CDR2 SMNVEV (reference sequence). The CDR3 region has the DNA TGTGCCAGCAGTTTTGGGGCGAAGCAGCCCCAGCATTTT. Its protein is CASSFGAKQPQHF.

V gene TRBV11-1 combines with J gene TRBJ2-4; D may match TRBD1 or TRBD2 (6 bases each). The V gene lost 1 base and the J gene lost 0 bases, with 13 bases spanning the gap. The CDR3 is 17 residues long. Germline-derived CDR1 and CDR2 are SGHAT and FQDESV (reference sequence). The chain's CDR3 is CASSLDTGALAKNIQYF. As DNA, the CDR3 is TGTGCCAGCAGCTTAGATACGGGGGCCCTAGCCAAAAACATTCAGTACTTC.

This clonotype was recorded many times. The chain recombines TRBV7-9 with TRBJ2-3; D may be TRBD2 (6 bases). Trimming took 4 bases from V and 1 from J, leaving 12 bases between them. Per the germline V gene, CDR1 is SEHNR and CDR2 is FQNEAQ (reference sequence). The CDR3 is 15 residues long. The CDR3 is CASSWGEIGTDTQYF. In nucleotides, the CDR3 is TGTGCCAGCAGCTGGGGGGAGATCGGCACAGATACGCAGTATTTT.

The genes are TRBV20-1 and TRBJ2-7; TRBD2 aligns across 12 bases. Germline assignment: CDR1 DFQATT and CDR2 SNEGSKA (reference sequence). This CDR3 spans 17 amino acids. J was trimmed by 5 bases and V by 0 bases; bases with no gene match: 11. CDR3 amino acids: CSARDPGGLAGFDEQYF. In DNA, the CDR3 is TGCAGTGCTAGAGATCCCGGTGGACTAGCGGGATTCGACGAGCAGTACTTC.

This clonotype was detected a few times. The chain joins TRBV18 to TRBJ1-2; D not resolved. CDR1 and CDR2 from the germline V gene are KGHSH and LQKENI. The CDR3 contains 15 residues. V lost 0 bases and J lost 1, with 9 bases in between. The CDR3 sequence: CASSPPSDGNYGYTF. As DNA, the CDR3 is TGTGCCAGCTCACCACCGTCGGACGGTAACTATGGCTACACCTTC.

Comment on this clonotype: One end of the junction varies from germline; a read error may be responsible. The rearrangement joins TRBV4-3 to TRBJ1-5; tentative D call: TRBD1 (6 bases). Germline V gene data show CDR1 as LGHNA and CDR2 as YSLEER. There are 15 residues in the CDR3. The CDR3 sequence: CASSQVVQGNLPQHF. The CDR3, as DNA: TGCGCCAGCAGCCAAGTTGTACAGGGCAATCTGCCCCAGCATTTT.

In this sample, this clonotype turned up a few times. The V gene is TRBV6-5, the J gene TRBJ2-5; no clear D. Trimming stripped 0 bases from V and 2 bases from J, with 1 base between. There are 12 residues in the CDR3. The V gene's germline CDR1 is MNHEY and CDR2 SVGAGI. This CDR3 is CASSYSQETQYF. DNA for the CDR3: TGTGCCAGCAGTTACTCGCAAGAGACCCAGTACTTC.

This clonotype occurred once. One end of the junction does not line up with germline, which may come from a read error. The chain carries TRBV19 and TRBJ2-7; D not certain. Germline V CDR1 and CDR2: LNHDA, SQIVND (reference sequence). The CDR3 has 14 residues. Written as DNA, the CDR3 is TGTGCCTGTAGTATAGTGGGTAGCTCCTACGAGCAGTACTTC. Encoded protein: CACSIVGSSYEQYF.

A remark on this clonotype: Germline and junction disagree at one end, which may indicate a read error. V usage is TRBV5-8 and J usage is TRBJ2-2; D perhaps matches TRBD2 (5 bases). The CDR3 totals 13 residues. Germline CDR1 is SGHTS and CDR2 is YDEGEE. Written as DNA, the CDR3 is TGTGCCAGCAGCCCTCGGAACACCGGGGAGCTGATTTTT. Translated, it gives CASSPRNTGELIF.